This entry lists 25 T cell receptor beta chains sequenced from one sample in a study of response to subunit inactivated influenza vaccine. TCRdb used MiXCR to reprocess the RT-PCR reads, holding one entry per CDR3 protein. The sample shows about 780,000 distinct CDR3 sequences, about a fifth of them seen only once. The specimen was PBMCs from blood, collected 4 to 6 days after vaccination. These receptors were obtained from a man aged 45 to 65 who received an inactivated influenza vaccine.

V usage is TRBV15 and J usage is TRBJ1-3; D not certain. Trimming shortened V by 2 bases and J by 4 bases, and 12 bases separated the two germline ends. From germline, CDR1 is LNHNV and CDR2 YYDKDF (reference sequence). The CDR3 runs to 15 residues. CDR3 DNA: TGTGCCACCAGCAGACAAGGGCAGAGAGGAAACACCATATATTTT. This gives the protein CATSRQGQRGNTIYF.

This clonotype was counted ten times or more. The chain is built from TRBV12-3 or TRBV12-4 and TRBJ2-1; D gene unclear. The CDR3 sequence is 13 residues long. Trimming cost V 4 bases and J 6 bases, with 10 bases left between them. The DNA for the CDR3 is TGTGCCAGCAGTTCCCGAGTAACCAATGAGCAGTTCTTC. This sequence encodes CASSSRVTNEQFF.

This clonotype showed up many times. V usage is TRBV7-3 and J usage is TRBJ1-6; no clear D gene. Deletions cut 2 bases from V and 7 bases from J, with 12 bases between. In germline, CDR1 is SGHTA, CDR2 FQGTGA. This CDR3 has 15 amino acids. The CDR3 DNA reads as TGTGCCAGCAGCTTAGGGAGCCTCGGGAATTCACCCCTCCACTTT. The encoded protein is CASSLGSLGNSPLHF. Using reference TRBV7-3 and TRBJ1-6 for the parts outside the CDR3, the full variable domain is GAGVSQTPSNKVTEKGKYVELRCDPISGHTALYWYRQSLGQGPEFLIYFQGTGAADDSGLPNDRFFAVRPEGSVSTLKIQRTERGDSAVYLCASSLGSLGNSPLHFGNGTRLTVT.

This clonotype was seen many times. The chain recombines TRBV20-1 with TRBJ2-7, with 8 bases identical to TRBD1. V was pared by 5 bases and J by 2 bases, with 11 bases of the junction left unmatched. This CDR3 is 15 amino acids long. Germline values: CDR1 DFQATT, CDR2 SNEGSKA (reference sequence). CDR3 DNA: TGCAGTGCTCAAACCCCTGGACAGGGTGCCTACGAGCAGTACTTC. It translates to CSAQTPGQGAYEQYF.

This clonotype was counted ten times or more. CDR3 sequence (DNA): TGCAGTGCCGCCCTCAGGGGAACCAAAAACATTCAGTACTTC. Residues: CSAALRGTKNIQYF. The chain uses TRBV20-1 and TRBJ2-4; weak D call: TRBD1 (6 bases). Trimming pared 6 bases from V and 2 bases from J, leaving 14 bases between. This CDR3 has 14 amino acids. Germline assignment: CDR1 DFQATT and CDR2 SNEGSKA (reference sequence).

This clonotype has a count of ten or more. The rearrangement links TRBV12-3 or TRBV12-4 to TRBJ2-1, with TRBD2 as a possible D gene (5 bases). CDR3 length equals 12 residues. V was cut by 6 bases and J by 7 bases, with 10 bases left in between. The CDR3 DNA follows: TGTGCCAGCAGCAATAGCGTAAATGAGCAGTTCTTC. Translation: CASSNSVNEQFF.

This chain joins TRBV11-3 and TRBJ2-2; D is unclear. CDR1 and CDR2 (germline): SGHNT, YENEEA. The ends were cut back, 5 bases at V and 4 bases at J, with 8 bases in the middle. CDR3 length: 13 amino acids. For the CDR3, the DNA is TGTGCCAGCAGCGGACGACTCACCGGGGAGCTGTTTTTT. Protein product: CASSGRLTGELFF.

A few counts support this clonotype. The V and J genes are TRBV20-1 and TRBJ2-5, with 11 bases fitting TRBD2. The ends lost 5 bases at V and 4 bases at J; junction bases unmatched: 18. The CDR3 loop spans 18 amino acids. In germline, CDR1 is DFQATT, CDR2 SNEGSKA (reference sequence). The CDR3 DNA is TGCAGTGCTCGCAATAGCGGGAGGGCCGGTCCTCCCTTAGAGACCCAGTACTTC. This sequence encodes CSARNSGRAGPPLETQYF.

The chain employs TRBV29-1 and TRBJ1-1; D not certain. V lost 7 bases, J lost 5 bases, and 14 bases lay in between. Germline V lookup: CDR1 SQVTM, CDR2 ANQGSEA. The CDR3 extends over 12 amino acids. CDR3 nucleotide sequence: TGCAGCGCGCGAGAGGGAAGGACTGAAGCTTTCTTT. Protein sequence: CSAREGRTEAFF.

As DNA, the CDR3 is TGTGCCAGCAGAAGACTAGCGGGTCTATACGAGCAGTACTTC. Protein: CASRRLAGLYEQYF. The chain recombines TRBV28 with TRBJ2-7; 10 bases align to TRBD2. CDR3 length equals 14 residues. Germline CDR1 and CDR2: MDHEN and SYDVKM. The V segment lost 6 bases and the J segment 4 bases; nucleotides outside the gene matches: 6.

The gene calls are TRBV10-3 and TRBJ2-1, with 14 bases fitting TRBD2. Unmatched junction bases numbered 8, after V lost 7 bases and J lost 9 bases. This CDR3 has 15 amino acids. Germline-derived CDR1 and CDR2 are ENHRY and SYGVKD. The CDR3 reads CAITRTSGGPLEQFF. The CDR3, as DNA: TGTGCCATCACCCGGACTAGCGGGGGGCCCCTTGAGCAGTTCTTC.

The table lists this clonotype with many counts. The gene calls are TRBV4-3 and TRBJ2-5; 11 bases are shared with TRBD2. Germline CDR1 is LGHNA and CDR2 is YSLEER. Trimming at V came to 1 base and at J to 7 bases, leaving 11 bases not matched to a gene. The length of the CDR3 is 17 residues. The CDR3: CASSQVWSSGGGPTQYF. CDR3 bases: TGCGCCAGCAGCCAAGTTTGGAGTAGCGGGGGGGGGCCGACCCAGTACTTC.

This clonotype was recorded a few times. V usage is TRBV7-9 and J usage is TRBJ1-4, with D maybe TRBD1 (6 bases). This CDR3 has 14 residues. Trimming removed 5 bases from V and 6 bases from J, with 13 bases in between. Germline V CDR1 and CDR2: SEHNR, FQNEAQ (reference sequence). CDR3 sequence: CASSPGTLDEKLFF. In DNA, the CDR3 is TGTGCCAGCAGCCCCGGGACACTCGATGAAAAACTGTTTTTT. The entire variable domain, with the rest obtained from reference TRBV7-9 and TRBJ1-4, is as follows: DTGVSQNPRHKITKRGQNVTFRCDPISEHNRLYWYRQTLGQGPEFLTYFQNEAQLEKSRLLSDRFSAERPKGSFSTLEIQRTEQGDSAMYLCASSPGTLDEKLFFGSGTQLSVL.

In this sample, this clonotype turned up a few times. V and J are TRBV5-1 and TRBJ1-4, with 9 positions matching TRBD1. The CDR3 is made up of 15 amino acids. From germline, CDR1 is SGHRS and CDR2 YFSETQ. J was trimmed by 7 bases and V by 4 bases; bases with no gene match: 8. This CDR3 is CASSTGTGQREKLFF. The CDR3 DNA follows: TGCGCCAGCAGCACGGGGACAGGGCAGCGTGAAAAACTGTTTTTT.

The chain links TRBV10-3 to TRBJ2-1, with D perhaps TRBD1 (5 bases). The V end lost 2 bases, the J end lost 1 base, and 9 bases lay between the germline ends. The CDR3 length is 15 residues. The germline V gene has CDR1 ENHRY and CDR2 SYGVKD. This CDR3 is CAISEDSFSYNEQFF. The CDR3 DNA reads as TGTGCCATCAGTGAGGACAGCTTTTCCTACAATGAGCAGTTCTTC.

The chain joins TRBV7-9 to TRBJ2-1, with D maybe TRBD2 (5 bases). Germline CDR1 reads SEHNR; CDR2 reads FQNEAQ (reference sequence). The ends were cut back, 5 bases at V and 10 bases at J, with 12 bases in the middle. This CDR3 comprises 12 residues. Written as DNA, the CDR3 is TGTGCCAGCAGCAGCGGTAATGGGGAGCAGTTCTTC. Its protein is CASSSGNGEQFF.

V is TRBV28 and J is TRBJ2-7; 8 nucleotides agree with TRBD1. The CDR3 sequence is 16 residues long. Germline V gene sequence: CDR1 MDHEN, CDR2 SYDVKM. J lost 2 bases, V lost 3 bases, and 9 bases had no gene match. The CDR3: CASSFSSRTGPYEQYF. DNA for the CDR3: TGTGCCAGCAGTTTCTCCTCACGGACAGGGCCCTACGAGCAGTACTTC.

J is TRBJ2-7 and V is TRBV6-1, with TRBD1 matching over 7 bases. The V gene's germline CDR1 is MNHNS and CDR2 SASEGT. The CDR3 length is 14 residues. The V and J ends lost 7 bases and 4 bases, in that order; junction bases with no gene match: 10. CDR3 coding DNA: TGTGCCAGCATTCCGGGACAGTGTGTATACGAGCAGTACTTC. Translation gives CASIPGQCVYEQYF.

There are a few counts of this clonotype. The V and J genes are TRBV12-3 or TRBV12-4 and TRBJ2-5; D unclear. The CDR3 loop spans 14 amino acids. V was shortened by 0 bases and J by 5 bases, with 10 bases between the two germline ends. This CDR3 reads CASSLAGTLETQYF. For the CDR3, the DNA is TGTGCCAGCAGTTTAGCAGGAACCCTTGAGACCCAGTACTTC.

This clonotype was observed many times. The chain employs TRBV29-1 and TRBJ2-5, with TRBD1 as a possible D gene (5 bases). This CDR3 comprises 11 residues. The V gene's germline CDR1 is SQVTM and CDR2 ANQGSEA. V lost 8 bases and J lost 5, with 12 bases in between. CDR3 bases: TGCAGCACCAGGGCTTGGGAGACCCAGTACTTC. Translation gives CSTRAWETQYF.

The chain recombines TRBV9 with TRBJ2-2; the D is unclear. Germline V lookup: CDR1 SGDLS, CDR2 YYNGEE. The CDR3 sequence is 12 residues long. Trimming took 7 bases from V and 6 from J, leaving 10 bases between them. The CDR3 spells CASRSQAGELFF. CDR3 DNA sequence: TGTGCCAGCCGTAGCCAAGCCGGGGAGCTGTTTTTT. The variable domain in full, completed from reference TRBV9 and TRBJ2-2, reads DSGVTQTPKHLITATGQRVTLRCSPRSGDLSVYWYQQSLDQGLQFLIQYYNGEERAKGNILERFSAQQFPDLHSELNLSSLELGDSALYFCASRSQAGELFFGEGSRLTVL.

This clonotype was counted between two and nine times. Written as DNA, the CDR3 is TGCGCCAGCAGCTTGGTTACTAGCAGATCTCGGACCCAGTACTTC. Amino acid sequence: CASSLVTSRSRTQYF. This rearrangement joins TRBV5-1 to TRBJ2-5; a weak D match, TRBD2 (6 bases). The germline V gene has CDR1 SGHRS and CDR2 YFSETQ. This CDR3 is 15 amino acids long. The ends were cut back, 0 bases at V and 7 bases at J, with 16 bases in the middle.

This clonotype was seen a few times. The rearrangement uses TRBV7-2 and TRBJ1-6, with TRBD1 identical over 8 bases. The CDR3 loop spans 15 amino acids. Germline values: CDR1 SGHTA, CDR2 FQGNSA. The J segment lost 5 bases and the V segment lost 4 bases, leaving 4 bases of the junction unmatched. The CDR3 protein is CASSSWTGNNSPLHF. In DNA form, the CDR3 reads TGTGCCAGCAGCTCCTGGACAGGGAATAATTCACCCCTCCACTTT.

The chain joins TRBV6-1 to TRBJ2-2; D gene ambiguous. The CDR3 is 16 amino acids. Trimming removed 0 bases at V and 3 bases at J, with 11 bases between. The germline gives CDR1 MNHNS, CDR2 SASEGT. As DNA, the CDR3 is TGTGCCAGCAGTGAAGCACCGTCGACGGACACCGGGGAGCTGTTTTTT. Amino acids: CASSEAPSTDTGELFF.

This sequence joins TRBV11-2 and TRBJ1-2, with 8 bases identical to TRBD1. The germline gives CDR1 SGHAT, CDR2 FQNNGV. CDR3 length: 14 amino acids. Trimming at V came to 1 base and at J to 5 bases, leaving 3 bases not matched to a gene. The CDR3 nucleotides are TGTGCCAGCAGCTTAGGGACAGGGCCTTATGGCTACACCTTC. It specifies CASSLGTGPYGYTF.